Presented here are 30 T cell receptor beta chains from one specimen sequenced in a study of cytomegalovirus exposure and HLA in healthy donors. The repertoire was sequenced with immunoSEQ multiplex PCR; TCRdb's copy has only in-frame clones and lacks some. Of approximately 270,000 clones in the sample, about 88% were seen once. Sequencing used PBMCs. These receptors came from a man between 18 and 29 years old in good health and CMV-seropositive.

V is TRBV18 and J is TRBJ2-5; 8 bases agree with TRBD2. V was pared by 5 bases and J by 7 bases, with 6 bases of the junction left unmatched. CDR3 length: 13 amino acids. Germline V gene sequence: CDR1 KGHSH, CDR2 LQKENI. In DNA, the CDR3 is TGTGCCAGCTCAAGTCAGCTAGCGGGGACCCAGTACTTC. As protein: CASSSQLAGTQYF.

The chain uses TRBV7-2 and TRBJ2-7; TRBD2 might be the D (6 bases). Germline V gives CDR1 SGHTA, CDR2 FQGNSA. V was shortened by 1 base and J by 2 bases, with 12 bases between the two germline ends. This CDR3 spans 15 amino acids. The CDR3 spells CASSLGLAAAYEQYF. Here the CDR3 DNA reads TGTGCCAGCAGCTTAGGCTTAGCGGCGGCCTACGAGCAGTACTTC.

The chain couples TRBV7-6 to TRBJ2-1; the D is unclear. V was shortened by 1 base and J by 5 bases, with 9 bases between the two germline ends. This CDR3 has 14 amino acids. CDR1 is SGHVS and CDR2 is FNYEAQ in the germline V gene. This CDR3 is CASSLEGINNEQFF. In DNA form, the CDR3 reads TGTGCCAGCAGCTTAGAAGGGATTAACAATGAGCAGTTCTTC.

The rearrangement uses TRBV13 and TRBJ2-3; 10 bases are a match to TRBD2. CDR3 length: 16 amino acids. CDR1 PRHDT and CDR2 FYEKMQ come from the germline V gene (reference sequence). With V trimmed by 1 base and J by 8 bases, 9 bases remained unmatched. The CDR3 bases are TGTGCCAGCAGCTTAGTCCCCAGCGGGAGGGCCGTTACGCAGTATTTT. This sequence encodes CASSLVPSGRAVTQYF.

The chain couples TRBV5-1 to TRBJ1-1, with 12 bases matching TRBD1. CDR3 size: 13 residues. The V gene end was trimmed by 7 bases and the J gene end by 8 bases; junction bases not matched to a gene: 6. CDR1 and CDR2 from the germline V gene are SGHRS and YFSETQ. The CDR3 bases are TGCGCCAGCTCCTGGGGACAGGGGGCCGAAGCTTTCTTT. Translating it yields CASSWGQGAEAFF.

The chain uses TRBV28 and TRBJ2-6, with D unclear. CDR1 and CDR2 from the germline V gene are MDHEN and SYDVKM. Deletions cut 10 bases from V and 0 bases from J, with 10 bases between. The CDR3 is made up of 14 amino acids. The CDR3 nucleotides read TGTGCCACCACCCCGGCCTCTGGGGCCAACGTCCTGACTTTC. Translated: CATTPASGANVLTF.

This sequence joins TRBV28 and TRBJ1-5, with D unresolved. This CDR3 contains 17 residues. CDR1 MDHEN and CDR2 SYDVKM come from the germline V gene. Deletions cut 6 bases from V and 3 bases from J, with 21 bases between. The CDR3 protein is CASRFRALRSVNQPQHF. In nucleotides, the CDR3 is TGTGCCAGCAGATTTAGGGCTCTACGTTCGGTCAATCAGCCCCAGCATTTT.

The chain has TRBV18 and TRBJ1-2; 7 nucleotides line up with TRBD1. CDR3 length equals 15 residues. J was trimmed by 6 bases and V by 0 bases; bases with no gene match: 7. In germline, CDR1 is KGHSH, CDR2 LQKENI. This chain's CDR3 is CASSPPLGTADGYTF. As DNA, the CDR3 is TGTGCCAGCTCACCACCGCTAGGGACAGCGGATGGCTACACCTTC.

This chain uses TRBV7-6 with TRBJ2-3; D remains ambiguous. This CDR3 contains 16 residues. Per the germline V gene, CDR1 is SGHVS and CDR2 is FNYEAQ. V was shortened by 5 bases and J by 0 bases, with 15 bases between the two germline ends. In nucleotides, the CDR3 is TGTGCCAGCAGCCCCCTCTTTCCTCTTAGCACAGATACGCAGTATTTT. Translated: CASSPLFPLSTDTQYF.

There are a few counts of this clone. The rearrangement uses TRBV14 and TRBJ1-4; 9 nucleotides align to TRBD1. The CDR3 spans 15 residues. V trimming: 2 bases; J trimming: 6 bases; junction bases outside the gene matches: 4. CDR1 is SGHDN, CDR2 FVKESK, per germline. CDR3 nucleotides: TGTGCCAGCAGCCAACCCGGGACAGGGTATGAAAAACTGTTTTTT. Translation: CASSQPGTGYEKLFF.

The chain combines TRBV27 with TRBJ1-2, with TRBD1 matching over 10 bases. Germline lookup yields CDR1 MNHEY and CDR2 SMNVEV (reference sequence). This CDR3 is 15 amino acids long. The V and J ends lost 6 bases and 4 bases, in that order; junction bases with no gene match: 8. This CDR3 is CASSPTGTGVYGYTF. As DNA, the CDR3 is TGTGCCAGCAGCCCTACCGGGACAGGGGTCTATGGCTACACCTTC.

This clone was seen more than once but under ten times. This chain joins TRBV19 and TRBJ1-1, with TRBD1 as a possible D gene (6 bases). Germline CDR1 LNHDA, CDR2 SQIVND (reference sequence). Trimming shortened V by 1 base and J by 1 base, and 13 bases separated the two germline ends. This CDR3 is built from 16 residues. Written as DNA, the CDR3 is TGTGCCAGTAGTATAGTGATGGGCAGGGGGAACACTGAAGCTTTCTTT. Amino acids: CASSIVMGRGNTEAFF.

The chain combines TRBV5-1 with TRBJ1-1; D is undetermined. CDR1 SGHRS and CDR2 YFSETQ come from the germline V gene. CDR3 length equals 13 residues. Trimming took 1 base from V and 1 from J, leaving 5 bases between them. For the CDR3, the DNA is TGCGCCAGCAGCTTGACAACGAACACTGAAGCTTTCTTT. Translated: CASSLTTNTEAFF.

Of note for this clone: Other nucleotide sequences from this sample produce the same CDR3. J is TRBJ2-3 and V is TRBV5-1, with TRBD2 matching 12 bases. From germline, CDR1 is SGHRS and CDR2 YFSETQ. J gave up 6 bases and V 4 bases, and 6 bases lay outside the gene matches. CDR3 size: 15 residues. CDR3 DNA sequence: TGCGCCAGCAGCCTGGTGCTAGCGGGAGGGGATACGCAGTATTTT. Residues: CASSLVLAGGDTQYF.

The V and J genes are TRBV27 and TRBJ1-5; D not certain. Trimming left V 5 bases short and J 2 bases short, with 4 bases between. Germline loops: CDR1 MNHEY, CDR2 SMNVEV (reference sequence). CDR3 length: 12 amino acids. As DNA, the CDR3 is TGTGCCAGCAGTCCCCGCAATCAGCCCCAGCATTTT. Amino acids: CASSPRNQPQHF.

This clone was counted a few times. The sample holds other DNA sequences that translate to the same CDR3. This chain connects TRBV29-1 to TRBJ1-2, with no clear D. With 4 bases removed from V and 2 bases from J, the gap between germline ends came to 5 bases. The germline gives CDR1 SQVTM, CDR2 ANQGSEA. This CDR3 comprises 11 residues. The CDR3 here is CSVGGNYGYTF. For the CDR3, the DNA is TGCAGCGTTGGAGGGAACTATGGCTACACCTTC. Variable domain in full (rest from reference TRBV29-1 and TRBJ1-2): SAVISQKPSRDICQRGTSLTIQCQVDSQVTMMFWYRQQPGQSLTLIATANQGSEATYESGFVIDKFPISRPNLTFSTLTVSNMSPEDSSIYLCSVGGNYGYTFGSGTRLTVV.

The chain has TRBV27 and TRBJ2-7; D ambiguous. CDR1 and CDR2 from the germline V gene are MNHEY and SMNVEV (reference sequence). The CDR3 has 15 residues. V was pared by 5 bases and J by 3 bases, with 17 bases between. Written as DNA, the CDR3 is TGTGCCAGCAGTGGAAATCCCCCATGGGGCTACGAGCAGTACTTC. Protein: CASSGNPPWGYEQYF.

This clone appeared a single time. This chain uses TRBV19 with TRBJ2-1; weak D call: TRBD2 (6 bases). The CDR3 runs to 15 residues. V dropped 7 bases and J dropped 7 bases, with 20 bases sitting between them. Germline V gives CDR1 LNHDA, CDR2 SQIVND (reference sequence). The CDR3 sequence: CASTSRASAGNEQFF. The CDR3, as DNA: TGTGCCAGTACCTCGCGCGCTAGCGCCGGGAATGAGCAGTTCTTC.

The chain is built from TRBV7-9 and TRBJ1-1, with no clear D. In germline, CDR1 is SEHNR, CDR2 FQNEAQ (reference sequence). V was trimmed by 5 bases and J by 10 bases, leaving 14 bases between them. This CDR3 has 12 residues. The DNA for the CDR3 is TGTGCCAGCAGCCCCGGTCTGGGAGTAGCTTTCTTT. It specifies CASSPGLGVAFF.

This clone was seen just once. The chain is built from TRBV2 and TRBJ2-7; 12 positions agree with TRBD2. The V gene end was trimmed by 6 bases and the J gene end by 3 bases; junction bases not matched to a gene: 6. Germline lookup yields CDR1 SNHLY and CDR2 FYNNEI. The CDR3 has 15 residues. The CDR3 loop is CASRGGLAGNYEQYF. The DNA of the CDR3 is TGTGCCAGCAGAGGTGGACTAGCGGGAAACTACGAGCAGTACTTC.

The V call is TRBV6-1, the J call TRBJ1-2; D gene unclear. CDR1 and CDR2 (germline): MNHNS, SASEGT. The CDR3 covers 13 residues. The ends were cut back, 4 bases at V and 8 bases at J, with 14 bases in the middle. The CDR3 region has the DNA TGTGCCAGCAGTGCGGACTTCATCGCGGGCTACACCTTC. It translates to CASSADFIAGYTF.

This chain joins TRBV7-2 and TRBJ1-2; D gene uncertain. The CDR3 spans 12 residues. The V gene's germline CDR1 is SGHTA and CDR2 FQGNSA. V was cut by 1 base and J by 4 bases, with 4 bases left in between. The CDR3 DNA is TGTGCCAGCAGCTTAGACAGCTATGGCTACACCTTC. Translation gives CASSLDSYGYTF.

The rearrangement links TRBV2 to TRBJ2-1; 7 positions agree with TRBD1. With 9 bases clipped from V and 3 bases from J, the junction kept 8 bases outside the gene matches. The CDR3 totals 14 residues. The V gene's germline CDR1 is SNHLY and CDR2 FYNNEI. The CDR3 region has the DNA TGTGCCAGTTACCGGGACAGAGGCTACAATGAGCAGTTCTTC. Residues: CASYRDRGYNEQFF. Full variable domain (rest looked up from reference TRBV2 and TRBJ2-1): EPEVTQTPSHQVTQMGQEVILRCVPISNHLYFYWYRQILGQKVEFLVSFYNNEISEKSEIFDDQFSVERPDGSNFTLKIRSTKLEDSAMYFCASYRDRGYNEQFFGPGTRLTVL.

The chain couples TRBV27 to TRBJ1-2; D gene uncertain. Germline V gives CDR1 MNHEY, CDR2 SMNVEV (reference sequence). This CDR3 region has 14 residues. V lost 3 bases to trimming and J lost 5 bases, with 13 bases between them. CDR3 protein: CASSFRFGVYGYTF. The CDR3 nucleotides read TGTGCCAGCAGTTTTAGGTTCGGAGTTTATGGCTACACCTTC.

The CDR3 sequence: CASTTGASEAFF. In nucleotides, the CDR3 is TGTGCCAGCACCACAGGGGCGAGTGAAGCTTTCTTT. The chain joins TRBV28 to TRBJ1-1; 7 bases are a match to TRBD1. The V gene's germline CDR1 is MDHEN and CDR2 SYDVKM. The CDR3 has 12 amino acids. The V segment lost 7 bases and the J segment 7 bases; nucleotides outside the gene matches: 6.

The CDR3 reads CASSQDQQNTGELFF. CDR3 DNA: TGCGCCAGCAGCCAAGATCAACAGAACACCGGGGAGCTGTTTTTT. J is TRBJ2-2 and V is TRBV4-1; D is unresolved. The CDR3 totals 15 residues. Germline CDR1 is MGHRA and CDR2 is YSYEKL. V was trimmed by 0 bases and J by 1 base, leaving 6 bases between them.

V is TRBV6-6 and J is TRBJ2-7; TRBD1 matches at 10 bases. Trimming at V came to 5 bases and at J to 6 bases, leaving 7 bases not matched to a gene. This CDR3 spans 14 amino acids. Germline V lookup: CDR1 MNHNY, CDR2 SVGAGI (reference sequence). CDR3 amino acids: CASSTTGQGPEQYF. CDR3 sequence (DNA): TGTGCCAGCAGTACGACGGGACAGGGGCCCGAGCAGTACTTC.

The V and J genes are TRBV28 and TRBJ2-3, with TRBD2 matching 14 bases. J gave up 6 bases and V 9 bases, and 14 bases lay outside the gene matches. The CDR3 length is 17 residues. Germline V lookup: CDR1 MDHEN, CDR2 SYDVKM. In DNA form, the CDR3 reads TGTGCCAGTTTTCGTGGCGGGACTAGCGGGAGACGGGATACGCAGTATTTT. This sequence encodes CASFRGGTSGRRDTQYF.

The CDR3 reads CASSLADRFTEAFF. In nucleotides, the CDR3 is TGTGCCAGCAGTTTAGCGGACCGTTTCACTGAAGCTTTCTTT. The chain carries TRBV28 and TRBJ1-1; D gene uncertain. Germline-derived CDR1 and CDR2 are MDHEN and SYDVKM. V lost 2 bases and J 4 bases, leaving 11 bases between the germline ends. The CDR3 sequence is 14 residues long.

V usage is TRBV4-1 and J usage is TRBJ2-1; 7 bases line up with TRBD2. The CDR3 spans 15 residues. Trimming removed 0 bases from V and 9 bases from J; junction bases left unmatched: 8. CDR1 and CDR2 from the germline V gene are MGHRA and YSYEKL. DNA of the CDR3: TGCGCCAGCAGCCAAGACCGCGGGAGCGCGGGTGAGCAGTTCTTC. Amino acid sequence: CASSQDRGSAGEQFF.